This TCR beta chain was identified in a study of identifying expanded T cells in peripheral blood. Germline assignment: CDR1 LNHDA and CDR2 SQIVND (reference sequence). The CDR3 extends over 15 amino acids. Using immunoSEQ multiplex PCR, the repertoire was profiled, and TCRdb retains in-frame clones only, with some absent. The top ten clones hold approximately 3% of a sample with under 150,000 clones, about four fifths of them seen once. The sequence was obtained from a person aged 18-70 years in good health. The V gene is TRBV19, the J gene TRBJ2-3; tentatively, D is TRBD2 (6 bases). The sequencing input was blood. CDR3 residues: CAVRAGSTSTDTQYF. The CDR3 coding sequence is TGTGCTGTTAGAGCGGGTTCAACTAGCACAGATACGCAGTATTTT.